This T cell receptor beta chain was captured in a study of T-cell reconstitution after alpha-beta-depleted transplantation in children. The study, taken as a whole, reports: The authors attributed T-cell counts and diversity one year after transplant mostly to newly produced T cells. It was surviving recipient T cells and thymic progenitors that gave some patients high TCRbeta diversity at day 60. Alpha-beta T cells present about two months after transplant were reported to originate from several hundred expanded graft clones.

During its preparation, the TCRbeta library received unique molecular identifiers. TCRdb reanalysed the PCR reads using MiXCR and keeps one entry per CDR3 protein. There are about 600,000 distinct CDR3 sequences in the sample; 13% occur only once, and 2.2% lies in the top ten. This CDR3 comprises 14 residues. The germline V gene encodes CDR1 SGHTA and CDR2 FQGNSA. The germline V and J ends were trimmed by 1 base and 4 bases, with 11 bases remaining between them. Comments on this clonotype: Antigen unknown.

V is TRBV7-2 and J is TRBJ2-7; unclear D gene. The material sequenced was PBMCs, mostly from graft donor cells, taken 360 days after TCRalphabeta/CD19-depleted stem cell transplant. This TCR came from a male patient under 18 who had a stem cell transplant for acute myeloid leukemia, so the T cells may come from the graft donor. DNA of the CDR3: TGTGCCAGCAGCTTAGGGGTATGGCCTTACGAGCAGTACTTC. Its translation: CASSLGVWPYEQYF.